These 30 T cell receptor beta chains share one sample of origin, sequenced in a study of shared clonotypes between healthy human individuals. Data came from immunoSEQ multiplex PCR; TCRdb stores just in-frame clones and leaves some out. This table holds some 2,100,000 clones, more than 85% found once. Naivety among CD8 cells was defined by CD45RO negativity and positive CCR7 selection, thereby excluding terminally differentiated effector memory CD45RA+ cells. The sample comprised naive CD8+ T cells from PBMCs. Every receptor here comes from a man between 18 and 35 years old in good health. Some clones in this sample may be carry-over from other donors' samples.

The J gene is TRBJ2-7, the V gene TRBV5-6; 9 bases match TRBD1. The ends lost 3 bases at V and 5 bases at J; junction bases unmatched: 9. The CDR3 contains 15 residues. Germline V gene sequence: CDR1 SGHDT, CDR2 YYEEEE. The CDR3 nucleotides are TGTGCCAGCAGCTCGGCGGGACAGGGCTTCGACGAGCAGTACTTC. Translation gives CASSSAGQGFDEQYF.

The chain is built from TRBV4-1 and TRBJ1-2, with unresolved D. The CDR3 length is 13 residues. The germline V gene has CDR1 MGHRA and CDR2 YSYEKL. V lost 1 base to trimming and J lost 4 bases, with 7 bases between them. The DNA for the CDR3 is TGCGCCAGCAGCCAAGGGGGTGCCTATGGCTACACCTTC. It codes for CASSQGGAYGYTF.

The V and J genes are TRBV27 and TRBJ2-7; no definite D call. Germline V gives CDR1 MNHEY, CDR2 SMNVEV (reference sequence). This CDR3 comprises 15 residues. V was shortened by 3 bases and J by 1 base, with 13 bases between the two germline ends. The CDR3 region has the DNA TGTGCCAGCAGTTTCTCGCGCCCTATTTCCTACGAGCAGTACTTC. The encoded protein is CASSFSRPISYEQYF.

V gene TRBV9 combines with J gene TRBJ2-7, with 10 positions matching TRBD1. Germline V gene data show CDR1 as SGDLS and CDR2 as YYNGEE. The CDR3 runs to 16 residues. V was clipped by 3 bases and J by 7 bases; unmatched bases: 13. CDR3 nucleotides: TGTGCCAGCAGCGCTATGCCGGGACAGGGGTTTAGGGAGCAGTACTTC. This translates into CASSAMPGQGFREQYF.

The chain joins TRBV4-1 to TRBJ2-1; a weak D match, TRBD2 (6 bases). This CDR3 contains 14 residues. The germline CDR1 and CDR2 sequences are MGHRA and YSYEKL. V shed 5 bases and J shed 9 bases, with 17 bases lying between them. The chain's CDR3 is CASSNSGYGAEQFF. CDR3 nucleotide sequence: TGCGCCAGCAGCAATAGCGGTTATGGCGCTGAGCAGTTCTTC.

The chain uses TRBV27 and TRBJ1-2, with 7 positions matching TRBD1. CDR3 length equals 15 residues. The V and J ends lost 5 bases and 4 bases, in that order; junction bases with no gene match: 10. From germline, CDR1 is MNHEY and CDR2 SMNVEV (reference sequence). The CDR3 is CASSQSRTGVYGYTF. The CDR3 DNA reads TGTGCCAGCAGTCAAAGTCGAACAGGGGTCTATGGCTACACCTTC.

The genes are TRBV30 and TRBJ2-1; D remains ambiguous. The CDR3 length is 14 residues. Deletions cut 0 bases from V and 6 bases from J, with 12 bases between. Germline-derived CDR1 and CDR2 are GTSNPN and SVGIG (reference sequence). This chain's CDR3 is CAWSVELKGNEQFF. DNA for the CDR3: TGTGCCTGGAGTGTGGAGCTAAAGGGCAATGAGCAGTTCTTC.

V usage is TRBV7-2 and J usage is TRBJ2-1; D tentatively reads TRBD1 or TRBD2 (5 bases each). V dropped 5 bases and J dropped 8 bases, with 16 bases sitting between them. In germline, CDR1 is SGHTA, CDR2 FQGNSA. This CDR3 is built from 14 residues. The CDR3 region is CASSPRTGAYEQFF. CDR3 in DNA: TGTGCCAGCAGCCCACGGACCGGGGCCTATGAGCAGTTCTTC. Full variable domain (outside the CDR3, taken from reference TRBV7-2 and TRBJ2-1): GAGVSQSPSNKVTEKGKDVELRCDPISGHTALYWYRQSLGQGLEFLIYFQGNSAPDKSGLPSDRFSAERTGGSVSTLTIQRTQQEDSAVYLCASSPRTGAYEQFFGPGTRLTVL.

This clone was recorded a few times. This sequence joins TRBV27 and TRBJ1-1, with D possibly being TRBD1 (6 bases). CDR1 MNHEY and CDR2 SMNVEV come from the germline V gene (reference sequence). This CDR3 comprises 14 residues. V was shortened by 5 bases and J by 3 bases, with 13 bases between the two germline ends. CDR3 nucleotides: TGTGCCAGCAGTCAACAGGGTATTGACACTGAAGCTTTCTTT. It is translated as CASSQQGIDTEAFF.

The gene calls are TRBV27 and TRBJ2-2; D unresolved. CDR3 length: 13 amino acids. CDR1 is MNHEY and CDR2 is SMNVEV in the germline V gene (reference sequence). V lost 5 bases to trimming and J lost 0 bases, with 4 bases between them. CDR3 amino acids: CASSDANTGELFF. CDR3 DNA: TGTGCCAGCAGTGATGCGAACACCGGGGAGCTGTTTTTT.

The chain has TRBV6-5 and TRBJ2-2; no definite D call. Trimming removed 0 bases from V and 3 bases from J, with 11 bases in between. Germline loops: CDR1 MNHEY, CDR2 SVGAGI. This CDR3 is 16 amino acids long. CDR3 loop: CASSYSRQPYTGELFF. Written as DNA, the CDR3 is TGTGCCAGCAGTTACTCACGGCAGCCATACACCGGGGAGCTGTTTTTT.

The chain joins TRBV28 to TRBJ1-5; D gene unclear. The V end was cut by 3 bases, the J end by 3 bases, with 9 bases between. CDR1 MDHEN and CDR2 SYDVKM come from the germline V gene. This CDR3 spans 14 amino acids. In DNA, the CDR3 is TGTGCCAGCAGTTTGAAAAAACCCAATCAGCCCCAGCATTTT. It specifies CASSLKKPNQPQHF.

The chain is built from TRBV27 and TRBJ1-5; D ambiguous. The CDR3 consists of 13 residues. Germline CDR1 is MNHEY and CDR2 is SMNVEV (reference sequence). With 3 bases removed from V and 5 bases from J, the gap between germline ends came to 8 bases. In nucleotides, the CDR3 is TGTGCCAGCAGTTTCCTCAGTGATCAGCCCCAGCATTTT. It yields the protein CASSFLSDQPQHF.

A single count supports this clone. The chain couples TRBV6-4 to TRBJ2-2; TRBD1 agrees at 12 bases. Germline V lookup: CDR1 MRHNA, CDR2 SNTAGT. CDR3 length: 19 residues. V trimming: 6 bases; J trimming: 4 bases; junction bases outside the gene matches: 15. CDR3 sequence (DNA): TGTGCCAGCAGCGCAACACGGGACAGGGGGCTCTTAGGCACCGGGGAGCTGTTTTTT. Encoded protein: CASSATRDRGLLGTGELFF.

This rearrangement joins TRBV28 to TRBJ2-1; D is uncertain. V was clipped by 3 bases and J by 5 bases, with 14 bases between them. The CDR3 contains 15 residues. The V gene's germline CDR1 is MDHEN and CDR2 SYDVKM. CDR3 sequence reads: CASSFGLGFHNEQFF. CDR3 nucleotide sequence: TGTGCCAGCAGTTTTGGGTTGGGATTTCACAATGAGCAGTTCTTC.

Worth noting for this clone: Other DNA sequences in the sample encode the same CDR3. CDR3 DNA sequence: TGTGCCAGCAGCTCCCTCGCAGATACGCAGTATTTT. Encoded protein: CASSSLADTQYF. The genes are TRBV7-9 and TRBJ2-3, with D uncertain. CDR1 is SEHNR and CDR2 is FQNEAQ in the germline V gene (reference sequence). V lost 4 bases to trimming and J lost 4 bases, with 6 bases between them. This CDR3 contains 12 residues.

The genes are TRBV28 and TRBJ2-3; D remains unclear. Germline V gene lookup returns CDR1 MDHEN and CDR2 SYDVKM. The CDR3 is 10 residues long. V was pared by 6 bases and J by 7 bases, with 5 bases between. The chain's CDR3 is CASRKNTQYF. Written as DNA, the CDR3 is TGTGCCAGCAGGAAGAATACGCAGTATTTT.

This chain connects TRBV5-1 to TRBJ2-7; a possible D gene is TRBD2 (6 bases). The V end was cut by 0 bases, the J end by 0 bases, with 16 bases between. Germline V lookup: CDR1 SGHRS, CDR2 YFSETQ. The CDR3 consists of 17 residues. The CDR3 sequence is CASSLGDLAGRSYEQYF. The DNA for the CDR3 is TGCGCCAGCAGCTTGGGTGACCTCGCGGGACGCTCCTACGAGCAGTACTTC.

Here the CDR3 reads CASQILDGSRDTDTQYF. For the CDR3, the DNA is TGTGCCAGCCAAATTTTGGACGGATCAAGAGATACAGATACGCAGTATTTT. The chain has TRBV5-6 and TRBJ2-3, with D uncertain. Germline CDR1 SGHDT, CDR2 YYEEEE. V was clipped by 7 bases and J by 3 bases, with 24 bases between them. The CDR3 is made up of 17 amino acids.

V gene TRBV4-1 combines with J gene TRBJ2-4, with D uncertain. Germline values: CDR1 MGHRA, CDR2 YSYEKL. Trimming shortened V by 4 bases and J by 0 bases, and 10 bases separated the two germline ends. This CDR3 has 15 residues. CDR3 sequence: CASSPLGLAKNIQYF. The CDR3 coding sequence is TGCGCCAGCAGCCCACTGGGCTTAGCCAAAAACATTCAGTACTTC.

The rearrangement joins TRBV5-4 to TRBJ2-5; TRBD1 aligns across 8 bases. The V gene end was trimmed by 5 bases and the J gene end by 5 bases; junction bases not matched to a gene: 5. The V gene's germline CDR1 is SGHNT and CDR2 YYREEE (reference sequence). CDR3 length equals 13 residues. CDR3: CASSFDRGETQYF. In nucleotides, the CDR3 is TGTGCCAGCAGTTTCGACAGGGGCGAGACCCAGTACTTC.

The chain employs TRBV11-3 and TRBJ1-1; no definite D call. Trimming shortened V by 0 bases and J by 3 bases, and 14 bases separated the two germline ends. CDR1 is SGHNT and CDR2 is YENEEA in the germline V gene. The CDR3 loop spans 16 amino acids. CDR3 sequence reads: CASSLDPVVGDTEAFF. The CDR3 DNA reads TGTGCCAGCAGCTTAGATCCGGTCGTTGGGGACACTGAAGCTTTCTTT.

V and J are TRBV5-6 and TRBJ2-7; D unclear. This CDR3 comprises 11 residues. V was pared by 4 bases and J by 5 bases, with 7 bases between. In germline, CDR1 is SGHDT, CDR2 YYEEEE. CDR3 bases: TGTGCCAGCAGCAGTCCAAACGAGCAGTACTTC. Encoded protein: CASSSPNEQYF.

The gene calls are TRBV5-1 and TRBJ2-1; 11 bases align to TRBD2. Losses at the gene ends were 0 bases for V and 1 base for J; bases not matched to a gene: 3. The CDR3 contains 17 residues. Germline assignment: CDR1 SGHRS and CDR2 YFSETQ. The CDR3 loop is CASSLGLAGFSYNEQFF. As DNA, the CDR3 is TGCGCCAGCAGCTTGGGACTAGCGGGATTTTCCTACAATGAGCAGTTCTTC.

The chain couples TRBV4-3 to TRBJ2-2, with D tentatively TRBD1 or TRBD2 (7 bases each). The CDR3 sequence is 15 residues long. CDR1 and CDR2 from the germline V gene are LGHNA and YSLEER. V lost 1 base and J lost 6, with 12 bases in between. The CDR3 loop reads CASSQGSGGAGELFF. In DNA, the CDR3 is TGCGCCAGCAGCCAAGGGTCAGGGGGGGCCGGGGAGCTGTTTTTT.

In DNA form, the CDR3 reads TGTGCCAGCAGCCCGTCGGCAGGGGGCACTTGGTCCTACGAGCAGTACTTC. Its protein is CASSPSAGGTWSYEQYF. This rearrangement joins TRBV9 to TRBJ2-7; 8 positions agree with TRBD1. The ends lost 4 bases at V and 1 base at J; junction bases unmatched: 13. Germline V gene data show CDR1 as SGDLS and CDR2 as YYNGEE. The CDR3 loop spans 17 amino acids.

This clone was picked up a small number of times. The chain combines TRBV10-1 with TRBJ1-1, with D tentatively TRBD1 (6 bases). V gave up 7 bases and J gave up 1 base, with 10 bases separating them. This CDR3 contains 13 residues. CDR1 and CDR2 from the germline V gene are WNHNN and SYGVQD (reference sequence). In DNA, the CDR3 is TGCGCCAGCACGGAGGGGGAGAACACTGAAGCTTTCTTT. This sequence encodes CASTEGENTEAFF.

The chain is built from TRBV28 and TRBJ2-7; D is uncertain. The CDR3 has 12 residues. The V end was cut by 6 bases, the J end by 7 bases, with 13 bases between. Germline CDR1 is MDHEN and CDR2 is SYDVKM. The chain's CDR3 is CASRLGLGEQYF. The CDR3 bases are TGTGCCAGCAGACTGGGTCTGGGTGAGCAGTACTTC.

This clone was counted a few times. The chain links TRBV9 to TRBJ1-5; 7 bases map to TRBD1. The V and J ends lost 1 base and 1 base, in that order; junction bases with no gene match: 2. The CDR3 totals 15 residues. The V gene's germline CDR1 is SGDLS and CDR2 YYNGEE. The CDR3 coding sequence is TGTGCCAGCAGCGTACAGGGGGGGAGCAATCAGCCCCAGCATTTT. Its protein is CASSVQGGSNQPQHF.

The V and J genes are TRBV18 and TRBJ2-3; 10 nucleotides match TRBD2. Trimming removed 3 bases from V and 7 bases from J; junction bases left unmatched: 7. CDR1 KGHSH and CDR2 LQKENI come from the germline V gene. This CDR3 region has 15 residues. For the CDR3, the DNA is TGTGCCAGCTCACCCCTTAGCGGGAGGACGAATACGCAGTATTTT. Amino acid sequence: CASSPLSGRTNTQYF.